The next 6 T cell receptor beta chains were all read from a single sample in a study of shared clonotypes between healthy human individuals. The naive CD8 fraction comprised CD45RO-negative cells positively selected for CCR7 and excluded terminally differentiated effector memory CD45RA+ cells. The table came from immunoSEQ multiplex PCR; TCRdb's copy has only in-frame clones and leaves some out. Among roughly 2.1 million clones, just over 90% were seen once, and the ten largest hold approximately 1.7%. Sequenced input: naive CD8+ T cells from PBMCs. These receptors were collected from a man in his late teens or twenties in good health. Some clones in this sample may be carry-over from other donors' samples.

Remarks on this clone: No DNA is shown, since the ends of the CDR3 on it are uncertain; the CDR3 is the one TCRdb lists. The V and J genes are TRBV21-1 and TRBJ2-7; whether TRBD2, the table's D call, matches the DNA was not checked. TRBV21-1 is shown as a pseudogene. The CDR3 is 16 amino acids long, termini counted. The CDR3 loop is CASSKVGKGANVEQYF.

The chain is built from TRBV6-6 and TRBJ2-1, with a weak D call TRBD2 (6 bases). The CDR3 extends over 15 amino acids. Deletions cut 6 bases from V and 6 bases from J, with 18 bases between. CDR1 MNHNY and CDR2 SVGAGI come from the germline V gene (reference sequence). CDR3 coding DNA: TGTGCCAGCAGCCAACCGGGACTCTTGGGCAATGAGCAGTTCTTC. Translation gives CASSQPGLLGNEQFF.

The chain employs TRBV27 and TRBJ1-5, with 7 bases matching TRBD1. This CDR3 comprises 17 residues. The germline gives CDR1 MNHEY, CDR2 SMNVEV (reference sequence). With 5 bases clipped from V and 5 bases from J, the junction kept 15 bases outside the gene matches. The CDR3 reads CASSALGVRGRDQPQHF. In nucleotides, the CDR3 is TGTGCCAGCAGTGCGCTGGGAGTCAGGGGGAGGGATCAGCCCCAGCATTTT.

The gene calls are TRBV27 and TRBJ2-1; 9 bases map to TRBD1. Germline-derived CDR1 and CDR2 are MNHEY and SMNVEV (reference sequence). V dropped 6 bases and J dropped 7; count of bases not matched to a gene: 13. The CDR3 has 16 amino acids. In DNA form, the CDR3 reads TGTGCCAGCAGACGCCCCGGACAGGGGTATAAGAATGAGCAGTTCTTC. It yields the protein CASRRPGQGYKNEQFF.

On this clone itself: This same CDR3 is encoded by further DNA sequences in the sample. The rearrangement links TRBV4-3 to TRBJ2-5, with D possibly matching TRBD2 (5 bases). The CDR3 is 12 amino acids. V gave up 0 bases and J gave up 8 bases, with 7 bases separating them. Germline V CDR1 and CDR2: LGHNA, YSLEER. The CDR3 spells CASSQDRGTQYF. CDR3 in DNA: TGCGCCAGCAGCCAAGATCGGGGAACCCAGTACTTC.

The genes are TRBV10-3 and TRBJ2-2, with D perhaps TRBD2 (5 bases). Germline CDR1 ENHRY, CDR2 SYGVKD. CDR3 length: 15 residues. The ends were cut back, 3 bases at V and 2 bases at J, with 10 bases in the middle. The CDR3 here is CAISEVGVNTGELFF. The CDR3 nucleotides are TGTGCCATCAGTGAAGTGGGAGTAAACACCGGGGAGCTGTTTTTT.